This is a list of T cell receptor beta chains from one sample in a study of naive and memory T cell subsets. A single record per CDR3 protein comes from TCRdb applying MiXCR to the UMI-ligation and nested PCR reads. The sample holds roughly 92,000 distinct CDR3 sequences, over 9% seen once. Sequences were obtained from naive CD4+ T cells from blood. The receptors derive from a human donor in good health. Both conserved end residues are part of each CDR3. Each record gives: J gene, V gene, clone size, D gene, CDR3 protein, CDR3 DNA. The D gene is left open where the match is weak. The size of a clone is reported for some rows only, either as once, few or many, or as a class for expanded clones.

J gene: TRBJ2-7; V gene: TRBV6-1; clone size: NA; D gene: NA; CDR3 protein: CASSDRAVQYF; CDR3 DNA: TGTGCCAGCAGTGATAGGGCCGTGCAGTACTTC
J gene: TRBJ1-1; V gene: TRBV29-1; clone size: few; D gene: NA; CDR3 protein: CSVETGTVNTEAFF; CDR3 DNA: TGCAGCGTTGAAACAGGCACAGTGAACACTGAAGCTTTCTTT
J gene: TRBJ2-7; V gene: TRBV6-2/TRBV6-3; clone size: NA; D gene: NA; CDR3 protein: CASSSPRRMLPYEQYF; CDR3 DNA: TGTGCCAGCAGTTCTCCCCGACGGATGCTCCCCTACGAGCAGTACTTC
J gene: TRBJ2-7; V gene: TRBV12-3/TRBV12-4; clone size: many; D gene: TRBD2; CDR3 protein: CASSRTSGTYEQYF; CDR3 DNA: TGTGCCAGCAGTAGGACTAGCGGGACCTACGAGCAGTACTTC
J gene: TRBJ1-1; V gene: TRBV5-1; clone size: NA; D gene: TRBD1; CDR3 protein: CASSLEQGTVGAEAFF; CDR3 DNA: TGCGCCAGCAGCTTGGAACAGGGGACCGTTGGGGCTGAAGCTTTCTTT
J gene: TRBJ2-3; V gene: TRBV7-2; clone size: many; D gene: TRBD1; CDR3 protein: CASSLGTGLTDTQYF; CDR3 DNA: TGTGCCAGCAGCTTAGGGACAGGCCTAACAGATACGCAGTATTTT
J gene: TRBJ1-5; V gene: TRBV14; clone size: many; D gene: NA; CDR3 protein: CASSQELQSGQPQHF; CDR3 DNA: TGTGCCAGCAGCCAAGAGCTTCAGTCGGGTCAGCCCCAGCATTTT
J gene: TRBJ2-3; V gene: TRBV18; clone size: many; D gene: TRBD2; CDR3 protein: CASSFGLAVQSDTQYF; CDR3 DNA: TGTGCCAGCTCTTTCGGACTAGCGGTACAATCAGATACGCAGTATTTT
J gene: TRBJ2-7; V gene: TRBV29-1; clone size: NA; D gene: NA; CDR3 protein: CSVSLGGGGDEQYF; CDR3 DNA: TGCAGCGTGTCATTGGGTGGAGGGGGGGACGAGCAGTACTTC
J gene: TRBJ1-2; V gene: TRBV6-2/TRBV6-3; clone size: NA; D gene: TRBD1; CDR3 protein: CASSPRGQMPNYGYTF; CDR3 DNA: TGTGCCAGCAGTCCGCGGGGACAGATGCCTAACTATGGCTACACCTTC
J gene: TRBJ1-2; V gene: TRBV6-5; clone size: few; D gene: NA; CDR3 protein: CASSPEGPSFWYGYTF; CDR3 DNA: TGTGCCAGCAGCCCCGAGGGACCTTCCTTCTGGTATGGCTACACCTTC